Sequencing of this T cell receptor (beta chain) was carried out in a study of human T cells and chemical hapten exposure. In the authors' workflow: A typical sample had 93,000 or so TCRs, with about 23,224 to 750,000 overall. TCRdb redid the calling of the RACE reads with MiXCR, one entry per CDR3 protein. In this record, the V and J calls reflect TCRdb's handling and not the investigators' own analysis. The profile shows about 49,000 distinct CDR3 sequences, 8% to 9.5% of them singletons. Specified time point: patch test 1, 2 weeks after DPC sensitization. The treatment is: therapeutic diphenylcyclopropenone sensitization with weekly scalp DPC. From whole blood left unfractionated, total RNA was extracted. Study results and limitations: Donors were affected by alopecia, so their immune reaction might vary from that of healthy individuals.

V was cut by 5 bases and J by 2 bases, with 13 bases left in between. The CDR3 is 14 residues long. Per the germline V gene, CDR1 is SGHNT and CDR2 is YENEEA. This clonotype showed up many times. The antigen is undetermined. This clonotype was sampled from a woman aged 50 to 60 with alopecia areata. Some clones in this sample may be carry-over from other donors' samples. This chain connects TRBV11-3 to TRBJ2-7, with D possibly being TRBD2 (6 bases). Source: whole blood, taken in connection with sensitization to the hapten diphenylcyclopropenone (DPC). CDR3 in DNA: TGTGCCAGCAGCCTTAGAGGGAGGACCTACGAGCAGTACTTC. Its protein is CASSLRGRTYEQYF.